Listed below are T cell receptor beta chains from one sample, sequenced in a study of blood T cell repertoires in COVID-19. This table comes from immunoSEQ multiplex PCR, and its TCRdb copy is limited to in-frame clones, with some not included. The repertoire consists of just under 150,000 clones, with about 85% occurring once and the leading ten covering approximately 2.5%. Sequenced: peripheral blood. Receptors were obtained from a human donor with acute or convalescent COVID-19. The donor label of this sample is uncertain. CDR3s include the opening cysteine and the closing phenylalanine or tryptophan. The D gene is left open where the match is weak. A clone size is listed for some rows: how often the clone was seen (once, few, many), or a class if it is expanded.

DNA	CDR3	J	size	D	V
TGTGCCAGCAGCCTAGGGGCAGCGAACACCGGGGAGCTGTTTTTT	CASSLGAANTGELFF	TRBJ2-2	.	.	TRBV28
TGTGCCAGCAGTTACGACCCCCGGGGGAACACTGAAGCTTTCTTT	CASSYDPRGNTEAFF	TRBJ1-1	.	.	TRBV6-2/TRBV6-3
TGTGCCAGCAGCTTAGCGGGGGGGCTCTCCTACGAGCAGTACTTC	CASSLAGGLSYEQYF	TRBJ2-7	.	.	TRBV7-2
TGTGCCAGCGGGCAGGACTACTACAATGAGCAGTTCTTC	CASGQDYYNEQFF	TRBJ2-1	.	.	TRBV6-5
TGTGCCAGCAGATACTCAGGGACACTGAACACTGAAGCTTTCTTT	CASRYSGTLNTEAFF	TRBJ1-1	.	.	TRBV11-2
TGTGCCAGCAGTTTGCGAGGGACTGGGAGACAGCCCCAGCATTTT	CASSLRGTGRQPQHF	TRBJ1-5	.	.	TRBV28
TGTGCCAGCTCACCACCGTCGAGGGATAGTAATGAAAAACTGTTTTTT	CASSPPSRDSNEKLFF	TRBJ1-4	few	.	TRBV18
TGTGCCAGCACCCGAGGGGATGGGACATATAATTCACCCCTCCACTTT	CASTRGDGTYNSPLHF	TRBJ1-6	.	.	TRBV7-9
TGTGCCAGCACCCCCCGACAAGACTACGAGCAGTACTTC	CASTPRQDYEQYF	TRBJ2-7	once	.	TRBV11-2
TGTGCCAGCAACCTACAGGGGGAGGGGAATTCACCCCTCCACTTT	CASNLQGEGNSPLHF	TRBJ1-6	.	TRBD1	TRBV6-5
TGTGCCAGTAGTATTGGTTGGGAGTCTGAAGCTTTCTTT	CASSIGWESEAFF	TRBJ1-1	.	.	TRBV19
TGCGCCAGCAGCTTTGGATCAGGGGGCTATTATGGCTACACCTTC	CASSFGSGGYYGYTF	TRBJ1-2	.	TRBD1	TRBV5-1
TGTGCCAGCAGCCCTAGAGCGGGGGCTAGCTCCTACGAGCAGTACTTC	CASSPRAGASSYEQYF	TRBJ2-7	.	TRBD2	TRBV9
TGCAGCGTAGGGGGACAGGGCGGATATACTGAAGCTTTCTTT	CSVGGQGGYTEAFF	TRBJ1-1	.	TRBD1	TRBV29-1
TGTGCCAGCAGCGTAGAAGCAGGGGGTAACAACGAGCAGTACTTC	CASSVEAGGNNEQYF	TRBJ2-7	.	TRBD1	TRBV9
TGTGCCAGCAGCTTAGAGGGGGACAGGGTCGGGTCCCAGCATTTT	CASSLEGDRVGSQHF	TRBJ1-5	.	TRBD1	TRBV7-2
TGTGCCAGCTCACAAACCGGGACAGGGTTCGATGAGCAGTTCTTC	CASSQTGTGFDEQFF	TRBJ2-1	.	TRBD1	TRBV18
TGTGCCAGCAGTTTAGGACAGGGGCACTACGAGCAGTACTTC	CASSLGQGHYEQYF	TRBJ2-7	.	TRBD1	TRBV6-5
TGCGCCAGCAGCTTGGGGACAACTAATAATTCACCCCTCCACTTT	CASSLGTTNNSPLHF	TRBJ1-6	.	.	TRBV5-1
TGTGCCAGCAGCTTAGGACTCCTCACTGAAGCTTTCTTT	CASSLGLLTEAFF	TRBJ1-1	.	.	TRBV7-8
TGTGCCTCATCTAGCGTTAGCACAGATACGCAGTATTTT	CASSSVSTDTQYF	TRBJ2-3	once	.	TRBV19
TGTGCCAGCAGCGCGGGACAGGGCAGCACTAACTATGGCTACACCTTC	CASSAGQGSTNYGYTF	TRBJ1-2	.	TRBD1	TRBV5-6
TGTGCCAGTAGCGGGGAGCCCAATGAGCAGTTCTTC	CASSGEPNEQFF	TRBJ2-1	.	.	TRBV19
TGCGCCAGCAGCAGAGCGCGACAGGGAGTCACTGAAGCTTTCTTT	CASSRARQGVTEAFF	TRBJ1-1	.	TRBD1	TRBV5-1
TGTGCCAGCAGAACTCCAGGGGACCCTAGCACAGATACGCAGTATTTT	CASRTPGDPSTDTQYF	TRBJ2-3	.	.	TRBV7-2
TGCGCCAGCAGGATGGGAGGGGCCCTTATTAATGAAAAACTGTTTTTT	CASRMGGALINEKLFF	TRBJ1-4	.	.	TRBV5-1
TGTGCCAGTAGTATAGGGCCCCGGGAGGGTTGGACCTACAATGAGCAGTTCTTC	CASSIGPREGWTYNEQFF	TRBJ2-1	.	TRBD2	TRBV19
TGTGCCAGCAGTGAAGACCGGACAGGCATCTATGGCTACACCTTC	CASSEDRTGIYGYTF	TRBJ1-2	.	TRBD1	TRBV25-1
TGTGCCAGCAGCTTAGAACTCAACACCGGGGAGCTGTTTTTT	CASSLELNTGELFF	TRBJ2-2	.	.	TRBV11-2
TGTGCCAGCGGTGACAGGGACTATGGCTACACCTTC	CASGDRDYGYTF	TRBJ1-2	.	TRBD1	TRBV5-5
TGTGCCAGCACCCGACAGAGCGAGGAGACCCAGTACTTC	CASTRQSEETQYF	TRBJ2-5	.	.	TRBV21-1
TGTGCCAGTAGTATCAATAAGGGCCGGGATGAAGCTTTCTTT	CASSINKGRDEAFF	TRBJ1-1	.	.	TRBV19
TGTGCCAGCAGTGAAGCTTTGGGGGGACAGCCCCAGCATTTT	CASSEALGGQPQHF	TRBJ1-5	.	.	TRBV6-1
TGTGCCAGCAGCCCCAAACAGGGGGCGGAAAACATTCAGTACTTC	CASSPKQGAENIQYF	TRBJ2-4	.	TRBD1	TRBV4-2
TGTGCCAGCAGCCTCCAGGGAAATGGGTTAGAGACCCAGTACTTC	CASSLQGNGLETQYF	TRBJ2-5	.	.	TRBV14
TGTGCCAGCAGCTTAGATTGGGGACAGGGGACAGCTGGAAACACCATATATTTT	CASSLDWGQGTAGNTIYF	TRBJ1-3	.	TRBD1	TRBV7-2
TGTGCCAGTAGTATATCGGTTAACTATGGCTACACCTTC	CASSISVNYGYTF	TRBJ1-2	.	.	TRBV19
TGTGCCACCAGTGAACGGGGACAGGGAAAAGGTTCGGATGAGCAGTTCTTC	CATSERGQGKGSDEQFF	TRBJ2-1	.	TRBD1	TRBV24-1
TGTGCCAGCAGCCTCGGGGGGAGCAGCTATGGCTACACCTTC	CASSLGGSSYGYTF	TRBJ1-2	.	.	TRBV5-4
TGTGCCAGCAGCTTGGCTAGCGGGAGTGGACGGAATGAGCAGTTCTTC	CASSLASGSGRNEQFF	TRBJ2-1	.	TRBD2	TRBV5-6
TGTGCCATCAGTTTCGCTCGGGAGCGGCCCGATACGCAGTATTTT	CAISFARERPDTQYF	TRBJ2-3	.	.	TRBV10-3
TGTGCCAGCACCTTTCTCGAGGGAACTGAAGCTTTCTTT	CASTFLEGTEAFF	TRBJ1-1	.	.	TRBV12-3/TRBV12-4
TGTGCCAGCAGCTTAGGGCGGGGGTTATCCTACGAGCAGTACTTC	CASSLGRGLSYEQYF	TRBJ2-7	.	TRBD2	TRBV7-2
TGTGCCAGCAGTCCCCTTACAGGGGGCACGAACACCGGGGAGCTGTTTTTT	CASSPLTGGTNTGELFF	TRBJ2-2	.	TRBD1	TRBV2
TGTGCCAGCAGTTTGGGGACAGCGAATGGCTACACCTTC	CASSLGTANGYTF	TRBJ1-2	.	TRBD1	TRBV28
TGTGCCAGCAGTTTCGCAACCGGGACAGTAGGCACCGGGGAGCTGTTTTTT	CASSFATGTVGTGELFF	TRBJ2-2	.	TRBD1	TRBV27
TGTGCCAGCAACAGGGAAAGCAATCAGCCCCAGCATTTT	CASNRESNQPQHF	TRBJ1-5	.	.	TRBV2
TGTGCCAGCAGCGTACAAGGGGTCACCGGGGAGCTGTTTTTT	CASSVQGVTGELFF	TRBJ2-2	.	.	TRBV9
TGTGCCAGCAGCTTAGGAACGGCGGCTGAAGCTTTCTTT	CASSLGTAAEAFF	TRBJ1-1	.	.	TRBV7-9
TGTGCCAGTAGTCTCTGGACAGGGACATACACCGGGGAGCTGTTTTTT	CASSLWTGTYTGELFF	TRBJ2-2	.	TRBD1	TRBV19
TGTGCCAGCAGTTTTAGGGGGGGTGAATACGAGCAGTACTTC	CASSFRGGEYEQYF	TRBJ2-7	.	.	TRBV27
TGTGCCAGCAGTGTGGGACTAGCGGGAGGGCCGCCTTTATACAATGAGCAGTTCTTC	CASSVGLAGGPPLYNEQFF	TRBJ2-1	.	TRBD2	TRBV27
TGTGCTAGCAGCCGGACAGGGGCCCCGGGCACTAATGAAAAACTGTTTTTT	CASSRTGAPGTNEKLFF	TRBJ1-4	once	TRBD1	TRBV7-7